This T cell receptor beta chain was documented in a study of T cells in Graves' hyperthyroidism and ophthalmopathy. As for the study in general: At initial diagnosis, before any treatment had begun, peripheral blood was obtained.

The study based diagnoses on clinical symptoms, serum thyroxine and TRAb, thyroid ultrasound and orbital computed tomography. The source of the PBMCs was about 10 ml of fresh peripheral blood. Using RNA transcripts as the source, TCR beta CDR3 regions were amplified. Researchers ran a first-round RT-PCR on the TCR CDR3 using the HTBI primer set. Each CDR3 protein gets one entry after TCRdb re-called the multiplex PCR reads with MiXCR. The sample has some 580,000 distinct CDR3 sequences, about 16% seen once; the top ten hold roughly 3.4%. V dropped 2 bases and J dropped 6; count of bases not matched to a gene: 6. Germline V gives CDR1 LGHDT, CDR2 YNNKEL (reference sequence). The length of the CDR3 is 15 residues.

The clonotype was recovered from a woman between 35 and 50 years old with Graves' ophthalmopathy. Sequencing used blood. This chain connects TRBV3-1 to TRBJ2-1; 8 bases map to TRBD1. CDR3 bases: TGTGCCAGCAGCCAAAGAGCCACAGGGGGCAATGAGCAGTTCTTC. Its translation: CASSQRATGGNEQFF.